This T cell receptor beta chain is from a study of T-cell reconstitution after alpha-beta-depleted transplantation in children. The germline V gene encodes CDR1 DFQATT and CDR2 SNEGSKA (reference sequence). V dropped 5 bases and J dropped 5 bases, with 13 bases sitting between them. The CDR3 spans 13 residues. Using unique molecular identifiers, the investigators prepared the TCRbeta library. TCRdb used MiXCR to reprocess the PCR reads, holding one entry per CDR3 protein. The data show about 270,000 distinct CDR3 sequences, nearly 10% seen once. The input for sequencing was PBMCs from the stem cell graft donor, taken from the stem cell graft. The gene calls are TRBV20-1 and TRBJ2-1; D unresolved. The receptor comes from a human donor who donated a stem cell graft to a child with SCID. The CDR3 DNA reads as TGCAGTGCTTTTCGGACCGTTAACAATGAGCAGTTCTTC. It yields the protein CSAFRTVNNEQFF.